This T cell receptor beta chain was sequenced for a study of T cell repertoires in cytomegalovirus infection. Trimming removed 1 base from V and 0 bases from J, with 16 bases in between. The germline V gene encodes CDR1 SQVTM and CDR2 ANQGSEA. This CDR3 comprises 18 residues. TCRdb ran MiXCR on the reads and lists one entry per CDR3 protein. The table includes approximately 730,000 distinct CDR3 sequences, about 27% detected once. This clonotype was recorded at least ten times. Its specificity is unknown. The source was cultured CD8+ T cells from PBMCs, collected from culture after CMV antigen stimulation. This chain uses TRBV29-1 with TRBJ2-6, with D perhaps assigned TRBD1 or TRBD2 (5 bases each). The TCR was taken from a human donor in good health (CMV status not recorded). Some clones in this sample may be carry-over from other donors' samples. CDR3 amino acids: CSVEGETDYYSGANVLTF. The CDR3 nucleotides are TGCAGCGTTGAAGGGGAGACAGACTACTACTCTGGGGCCAACGTCCTGACTTTC.